This T cell receptor (beta chain) was identified during a study of blood T cells in healthy people across ages. V was pared by 5 bases and J by 6 bases, with 9 bases of the junction left unmatched. This CDR3 has 14 residues. CDR1 is SGHTA and CDR2 is FQGNSA in the germline V gene. In this sample, this clonotype turned up a few times. Sample-barcoded 5' priming and a J-beta primer mix drove a second PCR of about 6 to 12 cycles. MiXCR, applied by TCRdb to the 5' RACE reads, yields one record per CDR3 protein. The table lists fewer than 900,000 distinct CDR3 sequences, about 52% of them singletons. The sequencing input was blood. The sequence was obtained from a woman aged 60-75 years in good health. The V and J genes are TRBV7-2 and TRBJ2-5, with 7 bases fitting TRBD1. CDR3 region: CASSPRDSRKTQYF. In DNA, the CDR3 is TGTGCCAGCAGCCCCCGGGACAGTAGAAAGACCCAGTACTTC.